The source of this T cell receptor beta chain is a study of T cells in tuberculosis. The CDR3 has 15 amino acids. The repertoire was sequenced with immunoSEQ multiplex PCR; TCRdb's copy has only in-frame clones and lacks some. The profile shows some 5,000 clones, over 95% of them singletons. Time point indicated: new active TB diagnosis, blood taken before or within 7 days of starting treatment. Active tuberculosis patients were new diagnoses, HIV-seronegative, South African, and aged 18 years or older. The rearrangement uses TRBV21-1 and TRBJ2-7; TRBD1 is the table's D call and was not checked against the DNA. TRBV21-1 is marked as a pseudogene. Sequencing used PBMCs, obtained at tuberculosis diagnosis. The clonotype originates from an adult with tuberculosis. CDR3 residues: CASSSRGTGPYEQYF. CDR3 DNA: TGTGCCAGCAGCAGTAGGGGGACAGGGCCCTACGAGCAGTACTTC.